A selection of T cell receptor beta chains follows, all from one sample in a study of beta chain features in type 1 diabetes. TCRdb's table, derived via immunoSEQ multiplex PCR, lists solely in-frame clones and lacks some. Of 60,000 to 75,000 clones in the sample, roughly 60% were seen once. Sequenced sample: Tregs from blood. These TCRs come from a woman aged 18-29 years in good health. Both conserved end residues are trimmed from each CDR3.

CDR3 length: 13; V gene: TRBV7-8; J gene: TRBJ2-7; CDR3 protein: ASSLVRTSQYEQY
CDR3 length: 16; V gene: TRBV28; J gene: TRBJ2-7; CDR3 protein: ASSLFGTGSLVSYEQY
CDR3 length: 12; V gene: TRBV6-6; J gene: NA; CDR3 protein: ASSYLDSSYEQY
CDR3 length: 13; V gene: TRBV18; J gene: TRBJ2-4; CDR3 protein: ASSPLDRAKNIQY
CDR3 length: 14; V gene: TRBV7-2; J gene: TRBJ2-2; CDR3 protein: ASSPRAGRITGELF
CDR3 length: 12; V gene: TRBV9; J gene: TRBJ1-5; CDR3 protein: ASSPSRGDQPQH
CDR3 length: 10; V gene: TRBV5-6; J gene: TRBJ2-3; CDR3 protein: ASSKLADTQY
CDR3 length: 13; V gene: TRBV7-9; J gene: TRBJ1-4; CDR3 protein: ASSLAAGTNEKLF
CDR3 length: 11; V gene: TRBV29-1; J gene: TRBJ1-2; CDR3 protein: SAVEGPNYGYT
CDR3 length: 12; V gene: TRBV10-3; J gene: TRBJ2-4; CDR3 protein: AISESGQGNIQY
CDR3 length: 13; V gene: TRBV19; J gene: TRBJ2-2; CDR3 protein: ASSTGNLNTGELF
CDR3 length: 12; V gene: TRBV13; J gene: TRBJ2-2; CDR3 protein: ASSHSGNTGELF
CDR3 length: 12; V gene: TRBV6-1; J gene: TRBJ1-1; CDR3 protein: ASSPGTMNTEAF
CDR3 length: 14; V gene: TRBV4-1; J gene: TRBJ2-2; CDR3 protein: ASSREGGGVSGELF
CDR3 length: 13; V gene: TRBV4-1; J gene: TRBJ1-2; CDR3 protein: ASSQGQVFNYGYT
CDR3 length: 13; V gene: TRBV6-1; J gene: TRBJ2-1; CDR3 protein: ASSHPGTSYNEQF
CDR3 length: 13; V gene: TRBV6-6; J gene: TRBJ2-2; CDR3 protein: ASSYSQGSTGELF
CDR3 length: 12; V gene: TRBV6-5; J gene: TRBJ1-1; CDR3 protein: ASSRDSPNTEAF
CDR3 length: 11; V gene: TRBV5-6; J gene: TRBJ1-5; CDR3 protein: ASSSYEEQPQH
CDR3 length: 10; V gene: TRBV5-4; J gene: TRBJ1-2; CDR3 protein: ASSPGGGGYT
CDR3 length: 12; V gene: TRBV11-2; J gene: TRBJ2-7; CDR3 protein: ASRFPGQGHEQY
CDR3 length: 14; V gene: TRBV11-2; J gene: TRBJ2-3; CDR3 protein: ASSRRRRESTDTQY
CDR3 length: 12; V gene: TRBV2; J gene: TRBJ2-7; CDR3 protein: ASRAGTAGGPGA
CDR3 length: 12; V gene: TRBV5-1; J gene: TRBJ2-5; CDR3 protein: ASSPGQGQETQY
CDR3 length: 13; V gene: TRBV7-9; J gene: TRBJ1-2; CDR3 protein: ASSLAGTGSYGYT
CDR3 length: 13; V gene: TRBV4-1; J gene: TRBJ2-5; CDR3 protein: ASSQFGTSEETQY
CDR3 length: 13; V gene: TRBV7-2; J gene: TRBJ2-3; CDR3 protein: ASSRTGLKADTQY
CDR3 length: 11; V gene: TRBV25-1; J gene: TRBJ1-3; CDR3 protein: ASSIQGGNTIY
CDR3 length: 13; V gene: TRBV30; J gene: TRBJ1-2; CDR3 protein: AWSRQGAANYGYT
CDR3 length: 12; V gene: TRBV7-2; J gene: TRBJ2-7; CDR3 protein: ASSLVGSSYEQY
CDR3 length: 12; V gene: TRBV5-1; J gene: TRBJ1-2; CDR3 protein: ASSFGTGAEGYT